These 24 T cell receptor beta chains originate from one sample sequenced in a study of T cell responses to AZD1222 COVID-19 vaccine. Libraries were prepared by immunoSEQ multiplex PCR; TCRdb keeps only in-frame clonotypes and omits some of them. The repertoire holds 100,000 to 150,000 clones, over 80% seen once, with about 7.5% in the top ten. The sequences come from peripheral blood, collected 28 days after the second AZD1222 dose. These receptors came from an adult who received the AZD1222 COVID-19 vaccine.

The chain combines TRBV3-1 (or the pseudogene TRBV3-2) with TRBJ2-7, with TRBD2 matching over 7 bases. CDR1 LGHDT and CDR2 YNNKEL come from the germline V gene (reference sequence). The V gene end was trimmed by 2 bases and the J gene end by 3 bases; junction bases not matched to a gene: 10. This CDR3 is 16 amino acids long. CDR3 protein: CASSQMGRGFNYEQYF. CDR3 DNA sequence: TGTGCCAGCAGCCAAATGGGGAGGGGATTTAACTACGAGCAGTACTTC.

The chain combines TRBV3-1 (or the pseudogene TRBV3-2) with TRBJ1-1, with 8 bases that match TRBD1. CDR3 length: 14 amino acids. Germline CDR1 LGHDT, CDR2 YNNKEL (reference sequence). The trim removed 3 bases at V and 5 bases at J, leaving 5 bases unmatched. This CDR3 is CASSQAGGQTEAFF. The CDR3 DNA follows: TGTGCCAGCAGCCAGGCAGGGGGCCAAACTGAAGCTTTCTTT.

The CDR3, as DNA: TGTGCCAGCAGGAGAAATGAAAAACTGTTTTTT. Encoded protein: CASRRNEKLFF. V is TRBV28 and J is TRBJ1-4; D is unclear. The CDR3 is 11 amino acids. Per the germline V gene, CDR1 is MDHEN and CDR2 is SYDVKM. V was pared by 6 bases and J by 5 bases, with 4 bases between.

The rearrangement uses TRBV28 and TRBJ1-2; D possibly corresponds to TRBD1 (6 bases). The CDR3 consists of 14 residues. Trimming took 2 bases from V and 4 from J, leaving 11 bases between them. Germline loops: CDR1 MDHEN, CDR2 SYDVKM. This chain's CDR3 is CASSLTEGGYGYTF. As DNA, the CDR3 is TGTGCCAGCAGTTTAACAGAAGGGGGCTATGGCTACACCTTC.

This chain joins TRBV5-1 and TRBJ2-1, with D tentatively TRBD1 (5 bases). Germline V CDR1 and CDR2: SGHRS, YFSETQ. Between the trimmed V and J ends, which lost 1 base and 9 bases, there was a span of 11 bases. This CDR3 has 13 residues. CDR3 region: CASSLREGVEQFF. For the CDR3, the DNA is TGCGCCAGCAGCTTGCGAGAAGGGGTTGAGCAGTTCTTC.

The J gene is TRBJ1-1, the V gene TRBV3-1 (or the pseudogene TRBV3-2), with D tentatively TRBD1 (6 bases). The V end lost 4 bases, the J end lost 5 bases, and 17 bases lay between the germline ends. The CDR3 loop spans 15 amino acids. Germline V gives CDR1 LGHDT, CDR2 YNNKEL (reference sequence). The CDR3 loop is CASSLLGGSATEAFF. CDR3 bases: TGTGCCAGCAGCCTCCTCGGGGGCAGCGCGACTGAAGCTTTCTTT.

This clone was found once. The J gene is TRBJ1-1, the V gene TRBV7-9; 9 nucleotides match TRBD1. The germline CDR1 and CDR2 sequences are SEHNR and FQNEAQ (reference sequence). The CDR3 spans 14 residues. The V gene end was trimmed by 7 bases and the J gene end by 2 bases; junction bases not matched to a gene: 5. In nucleotides, the CDR3 is TGTGCCAGCATCGACAGGGGGAAAAACACTGAAGCTTTCTTT. It specifies CASIDRGKNTEAFF.

The CDR3 sequence is CATSRRQGTEAFF. The DNA of the CDR3 is TGTGCCACCAGCAGACGACAGGGTACTGAAGCTTTCTTT. This rearrangement joins TRBV15 to TRBJ1-1; 7 bases match TRBD1. The ends lost 2 bases at V and 5 bases at J; junction bases unmatched: 2. The CDR3 is made up of 13 amino acids. Germline V lookup: CDR1 LNHNV, CDR2 YYDKDF (reference sequence).

The chain couples TRBV25-1 to TRBJ1-6; the D is unclear. The CDR3 covers 14 residues. Germline V CDR1 and CDR2: MGHDK, SYGVNS. V shed 8 bases and J shed 0 bases, with 8 bases lying between them. The chain's CDR3 is CASGRGSYNSPLHF. CDR3 nucleotides: TGTGCCAGCGGTCGTGGCTCCTATAATTCACCCCTCCACTTT. Full variable domain (missing parts from reference TRBV25-1 and TRBJ1-6): EADIYQTPRYLVIGTGKKITLECSQTMGHDKMYWYQQDPGMELHLIHYSYGVNSTEKGDLSSESTVSRIRTEHFPLTLESARPSHTSQYLCASGRGSYNSPLHFGNGTRLTVT.

This rearrangement joins TRBV2 to TRBJ1-1; TRBD1 aligns across 7 bases. This CDR3 spans 14 amino acids. Looked up from germline, CDR1 is SNHLY and CDR2 is FYNNEI. V lost 6 bases, J lost 0 bases, and 4 bases stayed unmatched. This CDR3 is CASRAGQLNTEAFF. The CDR3, as DNA: TGTGCCAGCAGAGCGGGACAGTTGAACACTGAAGCTTTCTTT.

This chain connects TRBV10-3 to TRBJ1-4; TRBD1 is a possible D gene (6 bases). This CDR3 is 17 amino acids long. Between the trimmed V and J ends, which lost 3 bases and 3 bases, there was a span of 17 bases. Germline V gene sequence: CDR1 ENHRY, CDR2 SYGVKD. Here the CDR3 DNA reads TGTGCCATCAGTGATATTGGGGGGCGAACCCCTAATGAAAAACTGTTTTTT. Its translation: CAISDIGGRTPNEKLFF.

J is TRBJ1-3 and V is TRBV15, with 7 bases lining up with TRBD1. CDR3 size: 17 residues. Germline V gene data show CDR1 as LNHNV and CDR2 as YYDKDF (reference sequence). V lost 1 base, J lost 2 bases, and 8 bases stayed unmatched. CDR3 nucleotide sequence: TGTGCCACCAGCAGAGGAGGGATAGACAGGGCTGGAAACACCATATATTTT. It is translated as CATSRGGIDRAGNTIYF.

The chain employs TRBV4-2 and TRBJ1-5; D gene ambiguous. This CDR3 has 14 amino acids. Germline V gives CDR1 LGHNA, CDR2 YNFKEQ. V was trimmed by 5 bases and J by 0 bases, leaving 8 bases between them. The CDR3 nucleotides are TGTGCCAGCAGCTCATCTTATAGCAATCAGCCCCAGCATTTT. It is translated as CASSSSYSNQPQHF.

The chain carries TRBV18 and TRBJ2-2; TRBD2 agrees at 8 bases. From germline, CDR1 is KGHSH and CDR2 LQKENI. V shed 5 bases, J shed 3 bases, and the junction held 8 bases outside the gene matches. This CDR3 contains 16 residues. The CDR3 sequence: CASSSYGGAYTGELFF. The CDR3 DNA follows: TGTGCCAGCTCATCATACGGGGGGGCCTACACCGGGGAGCTGTTTTTT. Based on the CDR3 plus reference TRBV18 and TRBJ2-2, the full variable domain is NAGVMQNPRHLVRRRGQEARLRCSPMKGHSHVYWYRQLPEEGLKFMVYLQKENIIDESGMPKERFSAEFPKEGPSILRIQQVVRGDSAAYFCASSSYGGAYTGELFFGEGSRLTVL.

The chain combines TRBV27 with TRBJ2-7, with 7 bases fitting TRBD2. Germline V CDR1 and CDR2: MNHEY, SMNVEV (reference sequence). Trimming cost V 6 bases and J 2 bases; bases outside gene matches: 4. The length of the CDR3 is 13 residues. CDR3 loop: CASRRLAPYEQYF. The CDR3 DNA reads TGTGCCAGCAGACGACTAGCCCCCTACGAGCAGTACTTC.

The chain carries TRBV24-1 and TRBJ2-7; 8 bases are shared with TRBD1. This CDR3 contains 20 residues. The V and J ends lost 0 bases and 3 bases, in that order; junction bases with no gene match: 18. Per germline, CDR1 KGHDR and CDR2 SFDVKD. The CDR3 nucleotides are TGTGCCACCAGTGATTTGGACAGGGGATTCCCACCCTTGAATTACTACGAGCAGTACTTC. Translating gives CATSDLDRGFPPLNYYEQYF.

The chain carries TRBV18 and TRBJ1-5, with D maybe TRBD1 (5 bases). Per the germline V gene, CDR1 is KGHSH and CDR2 is LQKENI. V was pared by 3 bases and J by 4 bases, with 13 bases between. CDR3 length: 15 amino acids. This chain's CDR3 is CASSPVSGRNQPQHF. CDR3 nucleotide sequence: TGTGCCAGCTCACCGGTGTCAGGGAGGAATCAGCCCCAGCATTTT.

V and J are TRBV5-8 and TRBJ1-2; D is uncertain. Trimming removed 1 base from V and 12 bases from J, with 10 bases in between. The CDR3 has 11 amino acids. CDR1 and CDR2 from the germline V gene are SGHTS and YDEGEE. The DNA for the CDR3 is TGTGCCAGCAGCTTGAATCCCGAAAACACCTTC. This sequence encodes CASSLNPENTF.

This chain uses TRBV18 with TRBJ1-1; D perhaps matches TRBD1 (6 bases). The length of the CDR3 is 18 residues. V gave up 3 bases and J gave up 4 bases, with 24 bases separating them. CDR1 is KGHSH, CDR2 LQKENI, per germline. The CDR3 loop reads CASSPLKGGAVISTEAFF. The CDR3 DNA reads TGTGCCAGCTCACCTCTAAAAGGGGGGGCGGTTATTAGCACTGAAGCTTTCTTT.

V is TRBV6-6 and J is TRBJ1-4; TRBD1 matches 10 bases. CDR3 length: 17 residues. After removal of 5 bases from V and 3 bases from J, the junction contained 9 bases not matched to a gene. Germline values: CDR1 MNHNY, CDR2 SVGAGI (reference sequence). CDR3 sequence reads: CASSPRDRGRANEKLFF. CDR3 sequence (DNA): TGTGCCAGCAGTCCCCGGGACAGGGGAAGGGCTAATGAAAAACTGTTTTTT.

This chain uses TRBV15 with TRBJ2-7; possible D gene TRBD1, 5 bases. Trimming shortened V by 4 bases and J by 2 bases, and 12 bases separated the two germline ends. The CDR3 is 14 amino acids. CDR1 and CDR2 from the germline V gene are LNHNV and YYDKDF (reference sequence). The CDR3, as DNA: TGTGCCACCAGCACGCGACAGTCCACCTACGAGCAGTACTTC. Protein sequence: CATSTRQSTYEQYF.

V gene TRBV11-1 combines with J gene TRBJ2-7, with 8 bases that match TRBD1. Germline V lookup: CDR1 SGHAT, CDR2 FQDESV (reference sequence). CDR3 size: 15 residues. V lost 3 bases to trimming and J lost 0 bases; unmatched junction nucleotides: 4. CDR3 bases: TGTGCCAGCAGCTTGGGACAGGCTATCTCCTACGAGCAGTACTTC. It encodes CASSLGQAISYEQYF.

CDR3 bases: TGTGCCAGCAGAAAGGGCCCAGCCTATGGCTACACCTTC. It is translated as CASRKGPAYGYTF. This chain uses TRBV27 with TRBJ1-2; the D is unclear. Germline V gene lookup returns CDR1 MNHEY and CDR2 SMNVEV (reference sequence). V was pared by 6 bases and J by 4 bases, with 12 bases between. The CDR3 sequence is 13 residues long.

This rearrangement joins TRBV9 to TRBJ2-3; D is possibly TRBD1 (6 bases). Trimming took 0 bases from V and 1 from J, leaving 12 bases between them. The germline CDR1 and CDR2 sequences are SGDLS and YYNGEE. This CDR3 has 16 amino acids. CDR3 in amino acids: CASSVVRPGGTDTQYF. The DNA for the CDR3 is TGTGCCAGCAGCGTAGTTCGGCCAGGGGGCACAGATACGCAGTATTTT.